This T cell receptor beta chain was documented in a study of tumor-infiltrating lymphocytes in primary liver carcinoma. Study background: Male and female patients aged 30 to 69 years made up the cohort. General study results and limits: Tumor-adjacent and tumor-blood pairs shared less of their repertoires than tumor region pairs shared.

On this clonotype itself: Its antigen is undetermined. The junction and the germline gene differ at one end; a read error may be behind it.

Co-extracting RNA and DNA was done with about 17-31 mg of unsorted bulk tissue as input. Total RNA amounting to 500 ng was the source from which TCR beta cDNA was made with a constant-region primer. Sequencing libraries for TCR beta derived from three nested multiplex PCR rounds that used slightly modified ARM-PCR. Both of the initial two PCR rounds ran for around 9 cycles and employed TRBV1-TRBV30 forward primers alongside a C-beta reverse primer. TCRdb reanalysed the multiplex PCR reads using MiXCR and keeps one entry per CDR3 protein. Of 35,000 to 50,000 distinct CDR3 sequences detected, roughly 77% appear once; the ten largest clones hold around 40%. The CDR3 consists of 13 residues. Germline lookup yields CDR1 SQVTM and CDR2 ANQGSEA.

The sequencing input was tumor-adjacent normal liver tissue. The source is a woman in her 30s with primary liver carcinoma and hepatitis B virus infection. This rearrangement joins TRBV29-1 to TRBJ2-3, with D tentatively TRBD1 (6 bases). The chain's CDR3 is CSVVVARTDTQYF. The CDR3 coding sequence is TGCAGCGTTGTAGTGGCTAGGACAGATACGCAGTACTTT.